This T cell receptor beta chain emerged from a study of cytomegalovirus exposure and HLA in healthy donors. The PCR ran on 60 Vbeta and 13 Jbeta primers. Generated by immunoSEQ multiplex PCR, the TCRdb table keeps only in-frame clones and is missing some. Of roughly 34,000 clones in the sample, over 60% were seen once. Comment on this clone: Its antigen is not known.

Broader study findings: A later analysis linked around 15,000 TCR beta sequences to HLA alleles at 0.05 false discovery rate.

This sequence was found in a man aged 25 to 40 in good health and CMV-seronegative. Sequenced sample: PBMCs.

The CDR3 reads CASINRGGAGGYTF. In nucleotides, the CDR3 is TGTGCCAGCATAAACCGGGGGGGCGCTGGAGGCTACACCTTC. This chain links TRBV6-5 with TRBJ1-2, with D possibly matching TRBD1 (6 bases). The CDR3 runs 14 residues. Germline V gene sequence: CDR1 MNHEY, CDR2 SVGAGI. The V and J ends lost 7 bases and 8 bases respectively, with 20 bases between them.